The present T cell receptor (beta chain) was sequenced within a study of T cells in Graves' hyperthyroidism and ophthalmopathy. The study defined stable Graves' hyperthyroidism as no ophthalmopathy progression within 18 months. Template material for amplifying TCR beta CDR3 regions consisted of RNA transcripts. HTBI primers were used for first-round RT-PCR of the TCR CDR3. TCRdb independently ran MiXCR on the multiplex PCR reads; one entry per CDR3 protein. The sample lists 600,000 to 900,000 distinct CDR3 sequences; roughly 17% were seen once. Looked up from germline, CDR1 is SGHTA and CDR2 is FQGTGA. CDR3 size: 15 residues. A word on this clonotype: A much larger clone is a single base away; this may be a read error.

J is TRBJ2-1 and V is TRBV7-3, with 11 bases lining up with TRBD2. The J call is uncertain, as TRBJ2-7 better fits the DNA end. This TCR derives from a young man with Graves' hyperthyroidism. The source material was blood. The CDR3 region is CASSKGLAAYNEQYF. CDR3 bases: TGTGCCAGCAGTAAGGGACTAGCGGCCTACAATGAGCAGTACTTC.